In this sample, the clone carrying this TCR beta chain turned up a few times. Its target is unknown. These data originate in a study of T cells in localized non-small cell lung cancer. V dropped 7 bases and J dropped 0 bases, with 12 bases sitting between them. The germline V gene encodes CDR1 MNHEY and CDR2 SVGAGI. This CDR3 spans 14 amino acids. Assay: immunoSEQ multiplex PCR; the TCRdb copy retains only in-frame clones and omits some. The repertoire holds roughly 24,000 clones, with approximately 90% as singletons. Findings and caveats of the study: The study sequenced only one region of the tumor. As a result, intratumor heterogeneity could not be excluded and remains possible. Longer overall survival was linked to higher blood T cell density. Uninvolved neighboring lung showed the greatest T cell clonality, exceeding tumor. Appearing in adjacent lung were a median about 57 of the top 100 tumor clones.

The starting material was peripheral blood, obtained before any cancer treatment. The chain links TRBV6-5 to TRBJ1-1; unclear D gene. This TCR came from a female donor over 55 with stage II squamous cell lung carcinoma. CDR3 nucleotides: TGTGCCAGCATTATTGACACCCTGAACACTGAAGCTTTCTTT. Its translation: CASIIDTLNTEAFF.